The rows below give T cell receptor beta chains drawn from one sample of a study of graft-versus-host responses after intestinal transplantation. For these receptors, no antigen is known. Produced via immunoSEQ multiplex PCR; TCRdb's table is partial and in-frame only. The table lists more than 85,000 clones, 85% to 95% of them singletons. The specimen was unstimulated CD8+ T cells sorted from spleen or lymph node cells, collected before transplant. The receptors originated from a human donor who was the organ donor for an intestinal transplant. Each CDR3 is given without its conserved first and last residue.

j_call	v_call	cdr3_aa
TRBJ2-1	TRBV7-9	ASSFYVVAGGYNEQF
TRBJ1-4	TRBV6-1	ASKLRSNEKLF
TRBJ2-3	TRBV9	ASRVSPGDTDTQY
TRBJ2-7	TRBV6-6	ASSSAQSYEQY
TRBJ1-2	TRBV27	ASGTRVASNYGYT
TRBJ2-2	TRBV12-1	ASSFVGGTGQGRFTNTGELF
TRBJ2-3	TRBV10-2	ASRSGGAPDTQY
TRBJ2-6	TRBV9	ASSVALMDSSGANVLT
TRBJ2-7	TRBV28	ASSVGGFDEQY
TRBJ2-1	TRBV13	ASSLERGGEQF
TRBJ1-2	TRBV2	ASSVKDSIYGYT
TRBJ2-7	TRBV27	ASSPLTGDEQY
TRBJ1-2	TRBV29-1	SVEGAVGTGVNGYT
TRBJ2-5	TRBV5-5	ASSLAHRLVIWETQY
TRBJ2-5	TRBV7-6	ASSLRPRGWGKETQY